This T cell receptor (beta chain) was sequenced in a study of cytomegalovirus exposure and HLA in healthy donors. Regarding the study as a whole: The study listed under 200 cytomegalovirus-associated TCR beta chains. Presence/absence analyses assumed roughly uniform sequencing depth across donors, which may not hold. In a later analysis, CMV-associated beta chains were mostly HLA-associated, it appeared. A prior analysis recorded that most TCR beta V segments were productive about 87% or about 30% of the time.

With regard to this clone: Its target is unknown.

It was with 60 Vbeta and 13 Jbeta primers that the PCR ran. TCRdb keeps only in-frame clones here, not all; method: immunoSEQ multiplex PCR. This sample has about 170,000 clones, with 77% found just once. Germline V gene data show CDR1 as MDHEN and CDR2 as SYDVKM. V gave up 7 bases and J gave up 0 bases, with 16 bases separating them. The CDR3 is 15 amino acids. The clonotype originates from a woman in her 30s in good health and CMV-seropositive. J is TRBJ2-7 and V is TRBV28; D is possibly TRBD2 (6 bases). The sequencing sample was made of PBMCs. CDR3 sequence reads: CASTPGGSGSYEQYF. In DNA, the CDR3 is TGTGCCAGCACCCCAGGAGGGAGTGGCTCCTACGAGCAGTACTTC.